A selection of T cell receptor beta chains follows, all from one sample in a study of blood T cell repertoires in COVID-19. Sequencing used immunoSEQ multiplex PCR; TCRdb keeps in-frame clones, though not all of them. The sample records nearly 25,000 clones, 81% being singletons. Sequenced: peripheral blood. These receptors were obtained from a man aged 65-85 years with acute or convalescent COVID-19. The CDR3 runs from the conserved cysteine through the conserved F or W. The D gene is left open where the match is weak. Size values are once, few and many counts, or a class for expanded clones, and some rows have none.

>TRBJ2-7|TRBD2|once|TRBV29-1
CSVVTSGSYEQYF
TGCAGCGTGGTGACTAGCGGGTCCTACGAGCAGTACTTC
>TRBJ1-4|NA|few|TRBV6-5
CASSNMGAQGEKLFF
TGTGCCAGCAGTAACATGGGGGCGCAGGGTGAAAAACTGTTTTTT
>TRBJ2-3|TRBD2|NA|TRBV7-9
CASSSGVSGRCYF
TGTGCCAGCAGCTCAGGTGTGAGCGGGAGATGTTATTTT
>TRBJ2-5|TRBD2|NA|TRBV6-5
CASSPGGGQETQYF
TGTGCCAGCAGCCCCGGGGGGGGCCAAGAGACCCAGTACTTC
>TRBJ2-4|NA|NA|TRBV6-4
CARDRAKNIQYF
TGTGCCAGGGACAGAGCCAAAAACATTCAGTACTTC
>TRBJ2-5|NA|NA|TRBV10-3
CAISESKEGGETQYF
TGTGCCATCAGTGAGTCAAAAGAAGGCGGAGAGACCCAGTACTTC
>TRBJ2-1|TRBD2|NA|TRBV9
CASSRSGSHNNEQFF
TGTGCCAGCAGCCGGAGCGGGAGTCACAACAATGAGCAGTTCTTC
>TRBJ1-2|TRBD1|few|TRBV5-1
CASSLGQGARFRGYTF
TGCGCCAGCAGCTTGGGACAGGGGGCGCGATTCCGAGGCTACACCTTC
>TRBJ1-1|TRBD1|NA|TRBV18
CASSPYRDSVEAFF
TGTGCCAGCTCACCGTACCGGGACAGCGTTGAAGCTTTCTTT
>TRBJ1-1|NA|NA|TRBV10-2
CASSAGSNTEAFF
TGCGCCAGCAGTGCCGGTTCGAACACTGAAGCTTTCTTT
>TRBJ2-5|TRBD1|NA|TRBV19
CASSPRTGTETQYF
TGTGCCAGTAGTCCGAGGACAGGAACAGAGACCCAGTACTTC
>TRBJ2-1|TRBD1|NA|TRBV7-8
CASSLGDRGLLSYNEQFF
TGTGCCAGCAGCTTAGGCGACAGGGGGTTACTCTCCTACAATGAGCAGTTCTTC
>TRBJ2-7|TRBD2|NA|TRBV5-1
CASSSFGGTSGRAYEQYF
TGCGCCAGCAGCTCCTTTGGAGGGACTAGCGGGAGGGCCTACGAGCAGTACTTC
>TRBJ1-2|TRBD1|NA|TRBV2
CASRRDSYGYTF
TGTGCCAGCAGGCGGGACAGCTATGGCTACACCTTC
>TRBJ1-4|NA|NA|TRBV10-3
CAISQGTTNEKLFF
TGTGCCATCAGTCAGGGGACAACTAATGAAAAACTGTTTTTT
>TRBJ2-3|NA|NA|TRBV6-5
CASSYQGNTQYF
TGTGCCAGCAGTTACCAGGGGAATACGCAGTATTTT
>TRBJ2-3|NA|NA|TRBV6-4
CASFGVAGPTTDTQYF
TGTGCCAGCTTTGGGGTCGCGGGACCTACCACAGATACGCAGTATTTT
>TRBJ2-2|NA|NA|TRBV7-7
CASSQGQPPTGELFF
TGTGCTAGCAGCCAAGGACAGCCGCCCACCGGGGAGCTGTTTTTT
>TRBJ2-7|TRBD2|NA|TRBV6-5
CASSPPGLADYEQYF
TGTGCCAGCAGCCCACCGGGACTAGCGGATTACGAGCAGTACTTC
>TRBJ1-3|NA|once|TRBV2
CASSEFPFSGNTIYF
TGTGCCAGCAGTGAATTTCCGTTCTCTGGAAACACCATATATTTT
>TRBJ2-1|NA|NA|TRBV5-1
CASSLGTGFFEQFF
TGCGCCAGCAGCTTGGGGACGGGGTTTTTTGAGCAGTTCTTC
>TRBJ2-7|TRBD2|NA|TRBV11-3
CASNGTSGRYRYEQYF
TGTGCCAGCAACGGGACTAGCGGGAGGTACCGCTACGAGCAGTACTTC
>TRBJ1-2|TRBD1|NA|TRBV9
CASSVVGQGSYGYTF
TGTGCCAGCAGCGTAGTAGGACAGGGTAGTTATGGCTACACCTTC
>TRBJ2-7|TRBD2|NA|TRBV3-1/TRBV3-2
CASSHLAGRNDEQYF
TGTGCCAGCAGCCACCTAGCGGGAAGGAACGACGAGCAGTACTTC
>TRBJ1-2|NA|once|TRBV9
CASSVGGRDYGYTF
TGTGCCAGCAGCGTAGGCGGCAGGGACTATGGCTACACCTTC
>TRBJ2-5|NA|NA|TRBV3-1/TRBV3-2
CASSQDTGKETQYF
TGTGCCAGCAGCCAAGACACAGGGAAAGAGACCCAGTACTTC
>TRBJ2-1|TRBD2|NA|TRBV7-7
CASRASGTNEQFF
TGTGCCAGCCGGGCTAGCGGGACAAATGAGCAGTTCTTC
>TRBJ1-2|NA|once|TRBV10-2
CASRRGSEDYGYTF
TGCGCCAGCAGGAGGGGGTCAGAGGACTATGGCTACACCTTC
>TRBJ1-1|NA|NA|TRBV5-1
CASSSQMNTEAFF
TGCGCCAGCAGCTCACAGATGAACACTGAAGCTTTCTTT
>TRBJ2-7|NA|once|TRBV5-4
CASSLGASLYEQYF
TGTGCCAGCAGCTTGGGGGCTAGCCTTTACGAGCAGTACTTC
>TRBJ1-1|NA|few|TRBV4-3
CASSQGRGLNTEAFF
TGCGCCAGCAGCCAAGGCAGGGGATTGAACACTGAAGCTTTCTTT
>TRBJ2-5|TRBD2|NA|TRBV4-1
CASSQSSGRYQETQYF
TGCGCCAGCAGCCAAAGCAGCGGGAGGTACCAAGAGACCCAGTACTTC
>TRBJ1-1|NA|NA|TRBV9
CASSVGDSANTEAFF
TGTGCCAGCAGCGTAGGCGACAGCGCGAACACTGAAGCTTTCTTT
>TRBJ1-3|TRBD1|NA|TRBV29-1
CSAYETGQGNTIYF
TGCAGCGCCTACGAGACAGGGCAAGGAAACACCATATATTTT
>TRBJ1-3|NA|NA|TRBV6-1
CASSEQGGGNTIYF
TGTGCCAGCAGTGAACAGGGAGGTGGAAACACCATATATTTT
>TRBJ2-7|NA|few|TRBV5-1
CASSDAGYYEQYF
TGCGCCAGCAGCGACGCAGGGTACTACGAGCAGTACTTC
>TRBJ1-2|TRBD1|NA|TRBV5-8
CASRPADRGNYGYTF
TGTGCCAGCAGACCCGCTGACAGGGGCAACTATGGCTACACCTTC
>TRBJ2-1|NA|NA|TRBV11-2
CASSRSRGPNNEQFF
TGTGCCAGCAGCCGGAGCAGGGGACCAAACAATGAGCAGTTCTTC
>TRBJ2-5|TRBD2|NA|TRBV4-1
CASSQDDQRGWGETQYF
TGCGCCAGCAGCCAAGATGATCAGCGGGGCTGGGGAGAGACCCAGTACTTC
>TRBJ1-5|NA|NA|TRBV4-3
CASSQDRRARQPQHF
TGCGCCAGCAGCCAAGATCGGAGGGCCCGGCAGCCCCAGCATTTT
>TRBJ1-2|TRBD1|NA|TRBV5-5
CASSSDRGQYGYTF
TGTGCCAGCAGCTCGGACAGGGGGCAATATGGCTACACCTTC
>TRBJ2-2|TRBD2|NA|TRBV7-9
CASSPWTSGPGELFF
TGTGCCAGCAGCCCCTGGACTAGCGGGCCCGGGGAGCTGTTTTTT
>TRBJ2-4|NA|NA|TRBV7-6
CASSLLPLTTSTIVAKNIQYF
TGTGCCAGCAGCTTACTCCCCCTTACGACTAGTACGATAGTAGCCAAAAACATTCAGTACTTC
>TRBJ1-6|TRBD1|NA|TRBV5-6
CASTGTGHSPLHF
TGTGCCAGCACCGGGACAGGGCACTCACCCCTCCACTTT
>TRBJ1-6|TRBD1|NA|TRBV27
CASSLSRTGHSPLHF
TGTGCCAGCAGTTTATCGCGGACAGGGCATTCACCCCTCCACTTT
>TRBJ2-3|TRBD1|NA|TRBV2
CASHIGWTGADTQYF
TGTGCCAGCCACATTGGGTGGACAGGGGCAGATACGCAGTATTTT
>TRBJ2-5|NA|NA|TRBV5-6
CASSRVQAGETQYF
TGTGCCAGCAGCCGAGTTCAGGCTGGGGAGACCCAGTACTTC
>TRBJ1-1|NA|NA|TRBV24-1
CATSDWRDPPEAFF
TGTGCCACCAGTGATTGGAGGGATCCCCCTGAAGCTTTCTTT
>TRBJ1-4|NA|NA|TRBV14
CASSPYVGVGEKLFF
TGTGCCAGCAGCCCATACGTCGGGGTAGGCGAAAAACTGTTTTTT
>TRBJ2-2|TRBD2|NA|TRBV7-2
CASSLSGLARNTGELFF
TGTGCCAGCAGCCTGTCCGGACTAGCTCGGAACACCGGGGAGCTGTTTTTT
>TRBJ2-7|NA|NA|TRBV11-2
CASSLDRDFSSYEQYF
TGTGCCAGCAGCTTAGATAGAGACTTTAGCTCCTACGAGCAGTACTTC
>TRBJ1-2|NA|NA|TRBV27
CASSLFGQSYGYTF
TGTGCCAGCAGTTTATTCGGACAGAGCTATGGCTACACCTTC
>TRBJ1-1|TRBD1|NA|TRBV11-2
CASRGQGRYTEAFF
TGTGCCAGCCGCGGACAGGGGAGATACACTGAAGCTTTCTTT